This T cell receptor (beta chain) was retrieved from a study of glioma-infiltrating T cells. Background on the study: Dexamethasone exposure before glioma surgery was limited to six or fewer days. Sequencing aimed for roughly 4.5- to 10-fold coverage of about a million peripheral T cells.

A word on this clonotype: The target antigen is unknown. This sequence may be a read error, since a much larger clone differs from it by one base.

Broader study findings: Very few CDR3 sequences were shared between tissue and blood. Tissue-blood divergence was below expectation in non-neoplastic patients, above in gliomas.

Using RNA template, CDR3s of TCR alpha and beta were amplified with iRepertoire arm-PCR. In TCRdb, the multiplex PCR reads were re-called with MiXCR into one record per CDR3 protein. The sample yields more than 350,000 distinct CDR3 sequences, roughly two fifths seen once. Trimming removed 7 bases at V and 2 bases at J, with 15 bases between. The CDR3 sequence is 14 residues long. Germline-derived CDR1 and CDR2 are MNHEY and SMNVEV (reference sequence). The chain recombines TRBV27 with TRBJ2-7; possible D gene TRBD1, 5 bases. Sequencing was done on a sample of glioma tissue, nonneoplastic brain tissue, or PBMCs (not recorded which). The TCR sequence derives from a human donor with low-grade glioma or glioblastoma, undergoing nonglioma brain surgery, or in good health (not recorded which). The CDR3 reads CASTQEGATYEQYF. CDR3 nucleotides: TGTGCCAGCACCCAGGAAGGGGCGACCTACGAGCAGTACTTC.